These T cell receptor beta chains were read from a single sample in a study of cytomegalovirus exposure and HLA in healthy donors. Here immunoSEQ multiplex PCR was the method, and the copy in TCRdb shows in-frame clones only, minus some. Found here are tens of thousands of clones, around 81% of them singletons; the top ten hold around 2%. Input material: PBMCs. These receptors were collected from a woman aged 25 to 39 in good health and CMV-seronegative. CDR3s include the opening cysteine and the closing phenylalanine or tryptophan. Each record gives: clone size, D gene, V gene, J gene, CDR3 DNA, CDR3 protein. A D gene is named only where the DNA matches it firmly. Only part of the rows carry a size: once, few, many, or a class if the clone is expanded.

>few|TRBD2|TRBV11-2|TRBJ2-7
TGTGCCAGCAGCGCAACCGGGACTAGGTCCTACGAGCAGTACTTC
CASSATGTRSYEQYF
>NA|NA|TRBV5-1|TRBJ2-2
TGCGCCAGCAGCTTGGCGGGGAACACCGGGGAGCTGTTTTTT
CASSLAGNTGELFF
>NA|NA|TRBV11-2|TRBJ1-3
TGTGCCAGCAGCAGCGCCCCACAGGGACGTGGCAACACCATATATTTT
CASSSAPQGRGNTIYF
>NA|NA|TRBV6-5|TRBJ2-5
TGTGCCAGCAGTTACTCTGAGCTTAACCCCGGAGAGACCCAGTACTTC
CASSYSELNPGETQYF
>NA|NA|TRBV30|TRBJ2-5
TGTGCCTGGAAAGGATCAGGGGAGACCCAGTACTTC
CAWKGSGETQYF
>few|NA|TRBV7-9|TRBJ2-7
TGTGCCAGCAGCTTACTGACAGAATCCTACGAGCAGTACTTC
CASSLLTESYEQYF
>NA|NA|TRBV4-1|TRBJ2-7
TGCGCCAGCAGCCGGGCCGAAGCGGGTACCTACGAGCAGTACTTC
CASSRAEAGTYEQYF
>NA|NA|TRBV2|TRBJ1-6
TGTGCCAGCATCCGACAGAATAATTCACCCCTCCACTTT
CASIRQNNSPLHF
>NA|NA|TRBV13|TRBJ1-6
TGTGCCAGCAGCTTCCGGGAATATAATTCACCCCTCCACTTT
CASSFREYNSPLHF
>NA|TRBD2|TRBV19|TRBJ2-2
TGTGCCAGTAGTGCTACGCTATTAGCGGGAGGGAGGAACACCGGGGAGCTGTTTTTT
CASSATLLAGGRNTGELFF
>NA|NA|TRBV27|TRBJ1-2
TGTGCCAGCAGTCCACGACAGGAGACCTACTATGGCTACACCTTC
CASSPRQETYYGYTF
>NA|TRBD2|TRBV27|TRBJ2-5
TGTGCCAGCAGTTTTTTGGATAGCGGGGGGGAGACCCAGTACTTC
CASSFLDSGGETQYF
>NA|TRBD2|TRBV14|TRBJ2-1
TGTGCCAGCAGCCAAGAACGACTAGCGGGAGCCGCCAATGAGCAGTTCTTC
CASSQERLAGAANEQFF
>NA|TRBD1|TRBV6-1|TRBJ1-1
TGTGCCAGCAGTGTTAACCAGGGGGGTGGCACTGAAGCTTTCTTT
CASSVNQGGGTEAFF
>NA|NA|TRBV4-1|TRBJ2-6
TGCGCCAGCAGCCACCTCTCTGGGGCCAACGTCCTGACTTTC
CASSHLSGANVLTF
>few|TRBD2|TRBV5-1|TRBJ2-5
TGCGCCAGCACCCCGGCGAGGGCGGGGGTCCAGGAGACCCAGTACTTC
CASTPARAGVQETQYF
>NA|TRBD1|TRBV28|TRBJ2-7
TGTGCCAGCAGTGGGACAGGGCCCCTTATAATGGGGGAGCAGTACTTC
CASSGTGPLIMGEQYF
>NA|TRBD2|TRBV9|TRBJ2-7
TGTGCCAGCAGCTCGCAAGCGGGGGCCCCCTACGAGCAGTACTTC
CASSSQAGAPYEQYF
>few|NA|TRBV6-1|TRBJ2-7
TGTGCCAGCAGTGAAGAACAGGGGAGGAACGAGCAGTACTTC
CASSEEQGRNEQYF
>NA|TRBD2|TRBV27|TRBJ2-5
TGTGCCAGCAGTTTGAGGGCAAGCCGGGGGGAGCAGTACTTC
CASSLRASRGEQYF
>NA|NA|TRBV30|TRBJ1-6
TGTGCCTCAACAGAGGGTTATTCACCCCTCCACTTT
CASTEGYSPLHF
>NA|TRBD1|TRBV5-1|TRBJ1-2
TGCGCCAGCAGCTCGGAGGGGGGACAGGGGTATGGCTACACCTTC
CASSSEGGQGYGYTF
>NA|TRBD2|TRBV7-9|TRBJ2-1
TGTTCCAGCAGCTTAACTAGCGGGAGGCCCCTTTCCTACAATGAGCAGTTCTTC
CSSSLTSGRPLSYNEQFF
>NA|NA|TRBV9|TRBJ1-1
TGTGCCAGCAGCAAAATCAGCGTCATGAACACTGAAGCTTTCTTT
CASSKISVMNTEAFF
>NA|TRBD1|TRBV7-8|TRBJ2-2
TGTGCCAGCAGCTTAGGGACAGGCCGAACCGGGGAGCTGTTTTTT
CASSLGTGRTGELFF
>NA|TRBD1|TRBV7-6|TRBJ1-3
TGTGCCAGCAGCGATCGCGTAGTGGGACAGAGCTCTGGAAACACCATATATTTT
CASSDRVVGQSSGNTIYF
>NA|NA|TRBV7-8|TRBJ2-5
TGTGCCAGCAGCGCGCCAGGGGGGCGGTTGGCGGCGGGGGAGACCCAGTACTTC
CASSAPGGRLAAGETQYF
>NA|NA|TRBV27|TRBJ2-1
TGTGCCAGCAGTTTATTTGAGCGGCCCTCACCGAATGAGCAGTTCTTC
CASSLFERPSPNEQFF